Below, 3 T cell receptor beta chains from the same sample are listed, as sequenced in a study of blood T cell repertoires in COVID-19. TCRdb's copy holds only in-frame clones and misses some; the assay was immunoSEQ multiplex PCR. The sample lists 380,000 or so clones, 70% to 90% seen once, with 1% to 1.5% in the top ten. The sample consisted of PBMCs or T cells enriched from blood (not recorded which). Receptor source: a young man who had recovered from COVID-19.

The chain combines TRBV5-1 with TRBJ1-1; weak D call: TRBD1 (6 bases). Trimming pared 4 bases from V and 0 bases from J, leaving 13 bases between. The CDR3 has 15 amino acids. In germline, CDR1 is SGHRS, CDR2 YFSETQ. The CDR3 nucleotides are TGCGCCAGCAGCAGGGACACCCCAATGAACACTGAAGCTTTCTTT. It specifies CASSRDTPMNTEAFF.

The chain is built from TRBV19 and TRBJ2-1, with 12 bases lining up with TRBD2. The ends lost 5 bases at V and 10 bases at J; junction bases unmatched: 3. CDR3 length equals 13 residues. Germline values: CDR1 LNHDA, CDR2 SQIVND (reference sequence). In DNA form, the CDR3 reads TGTGCCAGTAGTCTCGGGACTAGCGGGGAGCAGTTCTTC. Translated: CASSLGTSGEQFF.

The chain recombines TRBV12-3 or TRBV12-4 with TRBJ1-4; D uncertain. Trimming took off 4 bases at V and 11 bases at J, with 11 bases between the two ends. The CDR3 sequence is 12 residues long. CDR3 DNA: TGTGCCAGCAGTTCGCTGCCTCGGAAACTGTTTTTT. Residues: CASSSLPRKLFF.